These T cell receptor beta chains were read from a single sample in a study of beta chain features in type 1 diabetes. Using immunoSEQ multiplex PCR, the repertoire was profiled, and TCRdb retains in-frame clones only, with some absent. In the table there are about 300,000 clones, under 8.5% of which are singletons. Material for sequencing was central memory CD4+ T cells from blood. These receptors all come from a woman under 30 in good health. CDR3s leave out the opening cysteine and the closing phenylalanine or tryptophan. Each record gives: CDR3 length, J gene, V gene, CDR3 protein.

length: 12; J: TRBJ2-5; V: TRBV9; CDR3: ASSPSGFQETQY
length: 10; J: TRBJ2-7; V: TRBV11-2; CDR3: ASTPAPPRQY
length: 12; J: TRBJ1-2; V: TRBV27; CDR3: ASSEWRDGYGYT
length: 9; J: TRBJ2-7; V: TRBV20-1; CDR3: SLPINYEQY
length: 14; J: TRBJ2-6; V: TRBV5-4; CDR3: ASSLERSSGANVLT
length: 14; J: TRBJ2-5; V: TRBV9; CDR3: ASSSRLAGSPEAQY
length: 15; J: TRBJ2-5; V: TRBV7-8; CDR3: ASSLKRREGGQETQY
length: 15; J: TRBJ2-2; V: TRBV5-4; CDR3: ASSLAGGRGNTGELF
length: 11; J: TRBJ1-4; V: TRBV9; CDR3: ASSVGVAEKLF
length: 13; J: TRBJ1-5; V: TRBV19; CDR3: ASSIRQGLHQPQH
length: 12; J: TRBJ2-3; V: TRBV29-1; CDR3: SGRRTSGGDTQY
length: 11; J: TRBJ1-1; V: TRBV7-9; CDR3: ASSTRGDTEAF
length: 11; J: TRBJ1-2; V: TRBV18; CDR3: ASSAGEAGGYT
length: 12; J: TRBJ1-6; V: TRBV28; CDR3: ASRVTGRNSPLH
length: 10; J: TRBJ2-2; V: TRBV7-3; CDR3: ASSLSTGELF
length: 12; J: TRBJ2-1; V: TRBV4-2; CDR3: ASSQDGQGLLQF
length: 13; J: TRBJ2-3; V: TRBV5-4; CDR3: ASSPTTPGADTQY
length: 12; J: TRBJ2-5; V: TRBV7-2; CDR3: ASSLALYQETQY
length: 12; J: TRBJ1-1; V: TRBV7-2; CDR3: ASSLGPRNTEAF
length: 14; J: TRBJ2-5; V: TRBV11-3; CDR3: ASSSRDRVSQETQY
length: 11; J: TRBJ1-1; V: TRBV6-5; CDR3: ASSYGTHLEAF
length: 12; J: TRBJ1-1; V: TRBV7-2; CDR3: ASSLLMENTEAF
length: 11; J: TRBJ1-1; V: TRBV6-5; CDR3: ASFEGRYTEAF
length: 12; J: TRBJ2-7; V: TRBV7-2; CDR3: ASSPARSLHEQY
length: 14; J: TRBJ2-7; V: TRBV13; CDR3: ASSLKLSGSVDEQY
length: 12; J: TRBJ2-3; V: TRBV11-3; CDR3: ASGADGNTDTQY
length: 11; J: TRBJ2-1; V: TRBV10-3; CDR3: ATAGGAGNEQF
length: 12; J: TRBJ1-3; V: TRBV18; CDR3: ASSPTWGGNTIY
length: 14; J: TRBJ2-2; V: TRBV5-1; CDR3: ASAPGLGGVTGELF
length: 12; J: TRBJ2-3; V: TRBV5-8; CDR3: ASSFPGTPYTQY
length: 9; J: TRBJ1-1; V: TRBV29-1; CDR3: SVTEVTEAF
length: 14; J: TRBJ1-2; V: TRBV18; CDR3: ASSSGSGDPNYGYT
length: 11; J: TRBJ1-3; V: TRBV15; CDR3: ATSDYSGNTIY
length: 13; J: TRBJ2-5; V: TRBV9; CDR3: ASSVGDRFKETQY
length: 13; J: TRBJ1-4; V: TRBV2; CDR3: ASSQTQGFKEKLF
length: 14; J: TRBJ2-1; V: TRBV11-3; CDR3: ASSSPRGGSYNEQF
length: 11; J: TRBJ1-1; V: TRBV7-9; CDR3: ASSPQGTGVAF
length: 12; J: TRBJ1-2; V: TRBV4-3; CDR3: ASSHLQGEYGYT
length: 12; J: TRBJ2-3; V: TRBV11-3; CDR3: ASRQAGSTDTQY
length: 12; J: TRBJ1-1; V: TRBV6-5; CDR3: ASRRHWGNTEAF
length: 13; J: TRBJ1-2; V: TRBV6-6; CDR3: ASSRPTGQGDGYT
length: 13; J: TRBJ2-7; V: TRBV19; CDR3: ASSVSGTGSYEQY
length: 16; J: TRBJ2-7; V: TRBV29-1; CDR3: SVGSGTSSNRGIYEQY
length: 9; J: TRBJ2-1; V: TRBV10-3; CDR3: ATGTHNEQF
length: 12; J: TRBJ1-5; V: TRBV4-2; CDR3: ASSQRQGNQPQH
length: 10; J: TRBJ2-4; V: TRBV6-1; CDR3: ASSRTGDIQY
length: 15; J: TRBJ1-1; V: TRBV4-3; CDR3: ASSQQHTAGLVTEAF
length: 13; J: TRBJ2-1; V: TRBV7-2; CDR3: ASSKTGGTVNEQF
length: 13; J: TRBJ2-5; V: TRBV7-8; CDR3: ASSLFQRGQETQY
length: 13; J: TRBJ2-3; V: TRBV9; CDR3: ASSVEAGVTDTQY
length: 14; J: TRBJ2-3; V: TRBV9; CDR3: ASSDSGTALLTTQY
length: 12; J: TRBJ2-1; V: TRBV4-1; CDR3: ASSQEGHYNEQF
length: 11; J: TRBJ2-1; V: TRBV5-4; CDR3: ASSLRDKREQF
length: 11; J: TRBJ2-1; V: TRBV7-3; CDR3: ASSSERENEQF
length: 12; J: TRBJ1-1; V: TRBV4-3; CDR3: ASSSRGSDTEAF